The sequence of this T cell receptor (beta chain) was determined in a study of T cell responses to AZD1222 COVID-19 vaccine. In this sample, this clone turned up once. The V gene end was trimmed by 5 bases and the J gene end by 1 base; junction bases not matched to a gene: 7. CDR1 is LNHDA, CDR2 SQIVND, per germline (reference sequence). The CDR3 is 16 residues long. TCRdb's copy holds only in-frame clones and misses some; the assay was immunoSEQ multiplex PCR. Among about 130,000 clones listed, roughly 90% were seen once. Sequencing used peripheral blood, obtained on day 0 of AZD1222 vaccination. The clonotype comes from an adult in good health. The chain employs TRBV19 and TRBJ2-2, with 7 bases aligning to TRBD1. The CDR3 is CASSGLGQKNTGELFF. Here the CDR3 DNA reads TGTGCCAGTAGTGGGTTGGGACAGAAGAACACCGGGGAGCTGTTTTTT.